This TCR beta chain was found in a study of CD8+CD57+ T cells in acquired aplastic anemia. Overall study findings and caveats: Lower repertoire diversity than in total CD4+ and CD8+ pools was seen for CD8+CD57+ cells in patients.

To note about this clonotype: The target antigen is unknown.

The TCR beta profiling, which covered VDJ combination and CDR3 sequence, was carried out using genomic DNA as the template. Each CDR3 protein gets one entry after TCRdb re-called the reads with MiXCR. The table has around 17,000 distinct CDR3 sequences, less than 45% seen once. Sequenced patients had shown CD8+CD57+ cell expansion by flow cytometry. Every patient presented with severe acquired aplastic anemia. V was trimmed by 6 bases and J by 11 bases, leaving 17 bases between them. Germline CDR1 reads DFQATT; CDR2 reads SNEGSKA (reference sequence). This CDR3 is built from 11 residues. The chain employs TRBV20-1 and TRBJ2-7; possibly TRBD1 for D (6 bases). This TCR was sampled from a human donor with aplastic anemia. The material sequenced was CD8+CD57+ T cells sorted from PBMCs. Subset reported: bead-enriched CD8+CD57+ effector memory T cells from SAA patients. The CDR3 here is CSAARRGVKYF. CDR3 in DNA: TGCAGTGCGGCACGCAGGGGAGTCAAGTACTTC.